This T cell receptor beta chain is drawn from a study of blood T cells in healthy people across ages. Study conclusions and caveats: Among long-lived donors, naive CD4+ cells were more numerous and diversity higher than in aged donors.

Every donor contributed around 10 milliliters of peripheral blood by blood draw. The CDR3 runs 11 residues. Germline values: CDR1 DFQATT, CDR2 SNEGSKA (reference sequence). Concerning this clonotype: Its antigen is not identified.

Alongside a J-beta primer mix, a sample-barcoded 5' primer served in a second PCR lasting roughly 6 to 11 cycles. From the 5' RACE reads, TCRdb called clonotypes with MiXCR, one entry per CDR3 protein. Of just over 1 million distinct CDR3 sequences listed, more than 35% were seen once; the top ten hold approximately 20%. The TCR originated in a woman in her sixties or seventies in good health. Sequencing input: blood. The V call is TRBV20-1, the J call TRBJ2-7; 9 nucleotides align to TRBD1. The CDR3 region has the DNA TGCAGGGTGACAGGGGGGAGCGAGCAGTACTTC. Translating it yields CRVTGGSEQYF.